The 9 T cell receptor beta chains presented below share a single source sample, sequenced in a study of blood T cell repertoires in COVID-19. TCRdb's copy holds only in-frame clones and misses some; the assay was immunoSEQ multiplex PCR. The table lists 130,000 to 150,000 clones, over 80% of them singletons, with roughly 1.6% in the top ten. The sample comprised peripheral blood. The receptors were sampled from a woman between 50 and 59 years old with acute or convalescent COVID-19.

V is TRBV14 and J is TRBJ2-1; D ambiguous. The CDR3 length is 14 residues. Deletions cut 5 bases from V and 4 bases from J, with 12 bases between. The germline V gene has CDR1 SGHDN and CDR2 FVKESK. DNA of the CDR3: TGTGCCAGCAGCGAAGCGAGTTTTTACAATGAGCAGTTCTTC. Translating it yields CASSEASFYNEQFF.

This clone was seen only once. The chain recombines TRBV27 with TRBJ1-4; D not certain. This CDR3 is 13 amino acids long. The germline CDR1 and CDR2 sequences are MNHEY and SMNVEV (reference sequence). Trimming took 2 bases from V and 7 from J, leaving 8 bases between them. The CDR3, as DNA: TGTGCCAGCAGTTTAACGGGGTTTGAAAAACTGTTTTTT. The encoded protein is CASSLTGFEKLFF.

The chain carries TRBV14 and TRBJ2-3, with D perhaps matching TRBD2 (6 bases). The CDR3 spans 15 residues. Trimming took 1 base from V and 2 from J, leaving 10 bases between them. Germline values: CDR1 SGHDN, CDR2 FVKESK. The CDR3: CASSQGLGYTDTQYF. Here the CDR3 DNA reads TGTGCCAGCAGCCAAGGACTAGGTTACACAGATACGCAGTATTTT.

The chain employs TRBV14 and TRBJ2-7, with TRBD2 matching 7 bases. The CDR3 sequence is 15 residues long. Germline V gives CDR1 SGHDN, CDR2 FVKESK. With V trimmed by 4 bases and J by 6 bases, 12 bases remained unmatched. This chain's CDR3 is CASSPFAGTNREQYF. The DNA of the CDR3 is TGTGCCAGCAGCCCCTTCGCCGGGACTAACCGCGAGCAGTACTTC.

The V call is TRBV24-1, the J call TRBJ2-1, with D perhaps matching TRBD1 (6 bases). The CDR3 is 12 residues long. CDR1 and CDR2 from the germline V gene are KGHDR and SFDVKD. Deletions cut 4 bases from V and 12 bases from J, with 12 bases between. CDR3 nucleotides: TGTGCCACCAGTGACCTGACAGGTATGCAGTTCTTC. Its translation: CATSDLTGMQFF.

The chain uses TRBV27 and TRBJ1-2; 7 bases are shared with TRBD1. The CDR3 is 14 residues long. CDR1 and CDR2 from the germline V gene are MNHEY and SMNVEV (reference sequence). The V gene end was trimmed by 7 bases and the J gene end by 4 bases; junction bases not matched to a gene: 9. DNA for the CDR3: TGTGCCAGCAACCGACAGGGACCTGGCTATGGCTACACCTTC. This translates into CASNRQGPGYGYTF.

The chain carries TRBV7-9 and TRBJ1-2; 11 bases match TRBD1. This CDR3 has 16 amino acids. Germline V lookup: CDR1 SEHNR, CDR2 FQNEAQ (reference sequence). Trimming removed 1 base from V and 4 bases from J; junction bases left unmatched: 5. In DNA, the CDR3 is TGTGCCAGCAGCTTAGGCCCCGGGACAGGGGGCTATGGCTACACCTTC. Translating gives CASSLGPGTGGYGYTF.

This chain uses TRBV5-8 with TRBJ1-4; D gene ambiguous. The V end lost 0 bases, the J end lost 4 bases, and 10 bases lay between the germline ends. There are 15 residues in the CDR3. Per germline, CDR1 SGHTS and CDR2 YDEGEE. CDR3 coding DNA: TGTGCCAGCAGCTTGGCGGTCCAGGTTAATGAAAAACTGTTTTTT. As protein: CASSLAVQVNEKLFF.

CDR3 sequence reads: CATTWGQGAVETQYF. CDR3 bases: TGTGCCACCACCTGGGGACAGGGCGCTGTAGAGACCCAGTACTTC. The chain links TRBV2 to TRBJ2-5; TRBD1 matches 9 bases. The germline V gene encodes CDR1 SNHLY and CDR2 FYNNEI. With V trimmed by 10 bases and J by 4 bases, 13 bases remained unmatched. This CDR3 contains 15 residues.